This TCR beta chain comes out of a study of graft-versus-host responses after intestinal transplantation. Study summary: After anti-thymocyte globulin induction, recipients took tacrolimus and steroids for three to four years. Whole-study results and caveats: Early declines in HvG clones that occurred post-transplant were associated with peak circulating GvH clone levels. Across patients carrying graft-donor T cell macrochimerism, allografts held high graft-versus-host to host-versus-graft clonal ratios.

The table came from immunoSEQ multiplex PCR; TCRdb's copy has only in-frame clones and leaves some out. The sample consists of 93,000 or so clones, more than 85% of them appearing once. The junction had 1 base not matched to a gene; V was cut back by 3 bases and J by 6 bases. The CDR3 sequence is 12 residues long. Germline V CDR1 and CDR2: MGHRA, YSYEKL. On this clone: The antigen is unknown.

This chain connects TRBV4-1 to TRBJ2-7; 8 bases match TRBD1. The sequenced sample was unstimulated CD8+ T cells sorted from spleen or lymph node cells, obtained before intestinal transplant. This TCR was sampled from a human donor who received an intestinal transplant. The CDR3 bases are TGCGCCAGCAGCCACACAGGGGGCGAGCAGTACTTC. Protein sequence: CASSHTGGEQYF.